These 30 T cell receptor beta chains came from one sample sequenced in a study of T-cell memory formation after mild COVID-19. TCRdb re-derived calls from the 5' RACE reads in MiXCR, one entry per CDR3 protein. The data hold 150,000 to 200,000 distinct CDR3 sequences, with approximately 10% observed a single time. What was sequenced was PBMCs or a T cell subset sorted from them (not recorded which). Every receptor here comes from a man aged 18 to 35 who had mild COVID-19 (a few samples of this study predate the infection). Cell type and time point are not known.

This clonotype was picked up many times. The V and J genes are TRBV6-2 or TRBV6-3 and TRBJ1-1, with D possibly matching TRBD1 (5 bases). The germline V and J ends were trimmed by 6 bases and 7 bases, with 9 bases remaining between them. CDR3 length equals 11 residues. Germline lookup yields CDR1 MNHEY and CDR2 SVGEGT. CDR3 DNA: TGTGCCAGCAGACGGGGGGGTGAAGCTTTCTTT. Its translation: CASRRGGEAFF.

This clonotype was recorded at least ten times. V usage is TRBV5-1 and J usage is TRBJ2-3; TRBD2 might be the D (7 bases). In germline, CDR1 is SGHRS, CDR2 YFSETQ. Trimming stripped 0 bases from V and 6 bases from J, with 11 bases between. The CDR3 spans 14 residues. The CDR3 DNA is TGCGCCAGCAGCTTGGCCTGGGGGGGCGATACGCAGTATTTT. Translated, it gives CASSLAWGGDTQYF.

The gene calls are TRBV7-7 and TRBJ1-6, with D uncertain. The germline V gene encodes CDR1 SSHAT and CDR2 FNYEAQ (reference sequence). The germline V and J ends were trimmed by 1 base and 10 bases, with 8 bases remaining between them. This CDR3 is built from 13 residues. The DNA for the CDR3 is TGTGCCAGCAGCTTAGACGTAAGCTCACCCCTCCACTTT. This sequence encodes CASSLDVSSPLHF.

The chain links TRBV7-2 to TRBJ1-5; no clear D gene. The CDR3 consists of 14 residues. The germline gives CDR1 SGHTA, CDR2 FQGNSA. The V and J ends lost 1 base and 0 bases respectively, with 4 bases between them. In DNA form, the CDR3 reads TGTGCCAGCAGCTTAGTCAGTAGCAATCAGCCCCAGCATTTT. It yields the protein CASSLVSSNQPQHF. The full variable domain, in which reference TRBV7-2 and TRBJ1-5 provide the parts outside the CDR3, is GAGVSQSPSNKVTEKGKDVELRCDPISGHTALYWYRQSLGQGLEFLIYFQGNSAPDKSGLPSDRFSAERTGGSVSTLTIQRTQQEDSAVYLCASSLVSSNQPQHFGDGTRLSIL.

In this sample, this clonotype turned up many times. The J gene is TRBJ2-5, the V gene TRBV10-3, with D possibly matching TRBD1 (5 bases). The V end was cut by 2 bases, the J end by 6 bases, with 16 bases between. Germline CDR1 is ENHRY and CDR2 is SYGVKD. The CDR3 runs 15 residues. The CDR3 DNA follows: TGTGCCATCAGTGAGGTTGAGCAGGGAAAAAAGACCCAGTACTTC. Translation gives CAISEVEQGKKTQYF.

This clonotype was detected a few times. In nucleotides, the CDR3 is TGCGCCAGCCAGACAGGCCACACCGGGGAGCTGTTTTTT. Its translation is CASQTGHTGELFF. The rearrangement links TRBV5-1 to TRBJ2-2; a weak D match, TRBD1 (6 bases). V was pared by 7 bases and J by 3 bases, with 10 bases between. This CDR3 has 13 amino acids. Germline values: CDR1 SGHRS, CDR2 YFSETQ. The full variable domain, in which reference TRBV5-1 and TRBJ2-2 provide the parts outside the CDR3, is KAGVTQTPRYLIKTRGQQVTLSCSPISGHRSVSWYQQTPGQGLQFLFEYFSETQRNKGNFPGRFSGRQFSNSRSEMNVSTLELGDSALYLCASQTGHTGELFFGEGSRLTVL.

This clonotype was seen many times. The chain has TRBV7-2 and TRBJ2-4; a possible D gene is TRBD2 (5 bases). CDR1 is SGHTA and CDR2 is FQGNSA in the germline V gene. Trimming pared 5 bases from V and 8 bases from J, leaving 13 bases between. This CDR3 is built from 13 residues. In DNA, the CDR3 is TGTGCCAGCAGCAGGGAGAGAGAGGACATTCAGTACTTC. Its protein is CASSREREDIQYF.

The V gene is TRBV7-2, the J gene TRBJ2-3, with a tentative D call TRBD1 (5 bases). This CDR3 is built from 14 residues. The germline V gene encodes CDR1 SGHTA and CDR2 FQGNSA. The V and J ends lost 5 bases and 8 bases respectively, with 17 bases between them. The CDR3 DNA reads TGTGCCAGCAGCCACCCCCGACCCCAGGGTACGCAGTATTTT. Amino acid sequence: CASSHPRPQGTQYF.

CDR3 sequence (DNA): TGTGCCAGCAGTTTAGGGACAGGAGCTAACTATGGCTACACCTTC. This translates into CASSLGTGANYGYTF. V gene TRBV12-3 or TRBV12-4 combines with J gene TRBJ1-2; TRBD1 matches at 7 bases. The CDR3 is 15 residues long. J lost 0 bases, V lost 1 base, and 2 bases had no gene match.

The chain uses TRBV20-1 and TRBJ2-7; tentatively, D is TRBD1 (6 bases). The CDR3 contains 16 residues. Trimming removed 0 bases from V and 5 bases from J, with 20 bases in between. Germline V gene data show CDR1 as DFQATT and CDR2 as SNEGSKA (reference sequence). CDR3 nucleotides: TGCAGTGCTAGAGATCCTAGTAGCAGGGGAGTCAACGAGCAGTACTTC. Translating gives CSARDPSSRGVNEQYF.

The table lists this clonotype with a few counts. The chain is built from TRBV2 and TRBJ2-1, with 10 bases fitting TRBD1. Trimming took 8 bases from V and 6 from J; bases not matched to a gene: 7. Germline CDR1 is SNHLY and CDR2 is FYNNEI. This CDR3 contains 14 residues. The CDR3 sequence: CASGGQGGSNEQFF. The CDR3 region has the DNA TGTGCCAGCGGTGGACAGGGGGGGAGCAATGAGCAGTTCTTC. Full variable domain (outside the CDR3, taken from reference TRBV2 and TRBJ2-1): EPEVTQTPSHQVTQMGQEVILRCVPISNHLYFYWYRQILGQKVEFLVSFYNNEISEKSEIFDDQFSVERPDGSNFTLKIRSTKLEDSAMYFCASGGQGGSNEQFFGPGTRLTVL.

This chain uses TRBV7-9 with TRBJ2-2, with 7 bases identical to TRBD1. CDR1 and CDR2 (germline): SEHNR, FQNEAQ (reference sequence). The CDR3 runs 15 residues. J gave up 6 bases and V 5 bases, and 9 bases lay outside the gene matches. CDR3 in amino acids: CASSQTGNRAGELFF. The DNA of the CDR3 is TGTGCCAGCAGCCAGACAGGGAACCGTGCCGGGGAGCTGTTTTTT.

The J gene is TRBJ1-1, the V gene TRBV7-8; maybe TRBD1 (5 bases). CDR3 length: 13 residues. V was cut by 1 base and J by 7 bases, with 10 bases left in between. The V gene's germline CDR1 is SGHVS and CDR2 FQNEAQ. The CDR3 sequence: CASSLVQDFEAFF. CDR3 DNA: TGTGCCAGCAGCTTAGTACAGGATTTTGAAGCTTTCTTT.

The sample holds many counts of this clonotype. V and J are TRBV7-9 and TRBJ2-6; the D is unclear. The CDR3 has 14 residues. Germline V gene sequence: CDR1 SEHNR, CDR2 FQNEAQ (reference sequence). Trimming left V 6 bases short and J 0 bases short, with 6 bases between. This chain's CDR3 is CASRSNSGANVLTF. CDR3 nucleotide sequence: TGTGCCAGCAGGTCTAACTCTGGGGCCAACGTCCTGACTTTC. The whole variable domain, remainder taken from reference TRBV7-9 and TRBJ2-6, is DTGVSQNPRHKITKRGQNVTFRCDPISEHNRLYWYRQTLGQGPEFLTYFQNEAQLEKSRLLSDRFSAERPKGSFSTLEIQRTEQGDSAMYLCASRSNSGANVLTFGAGSRLTVL.

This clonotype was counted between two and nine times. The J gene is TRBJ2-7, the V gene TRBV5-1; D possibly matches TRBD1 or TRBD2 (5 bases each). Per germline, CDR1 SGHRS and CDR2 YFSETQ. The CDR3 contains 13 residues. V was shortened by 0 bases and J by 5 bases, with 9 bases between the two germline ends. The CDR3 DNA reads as TGCGCCAGCAGCTTGGCTCGGGGCGACGAGCAGTACTTC. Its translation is CASSLARGDEQYF.

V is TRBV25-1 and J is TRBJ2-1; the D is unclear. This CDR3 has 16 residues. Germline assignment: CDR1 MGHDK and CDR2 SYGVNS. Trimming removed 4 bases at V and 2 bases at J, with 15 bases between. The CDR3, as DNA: TGTGCCAGCAGTGGATACGTAAGGAGTCCCTACAATGAGCAGTTCTTC. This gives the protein CASSGYVRSPYNEQFF.

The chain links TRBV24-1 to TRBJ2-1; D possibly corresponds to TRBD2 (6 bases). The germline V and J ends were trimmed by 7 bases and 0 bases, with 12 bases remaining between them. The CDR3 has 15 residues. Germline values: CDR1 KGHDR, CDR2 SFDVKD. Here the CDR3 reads CATSRRGSSYNEQFF. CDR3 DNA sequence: TGTGCCACCAGCCGGAGGGGATCCTCCTACAATGAGCAGTTCTTC.

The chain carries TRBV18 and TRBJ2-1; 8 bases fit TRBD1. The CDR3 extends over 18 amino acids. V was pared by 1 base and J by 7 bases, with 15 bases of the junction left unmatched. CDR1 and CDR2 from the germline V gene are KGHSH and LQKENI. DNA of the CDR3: TGTGCCAGCTCACCACTGGGACAGGCCCCACTCAGGGAAAATGAGCAGTTCTTC. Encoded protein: CASSPLGQAPLRENEQFF.

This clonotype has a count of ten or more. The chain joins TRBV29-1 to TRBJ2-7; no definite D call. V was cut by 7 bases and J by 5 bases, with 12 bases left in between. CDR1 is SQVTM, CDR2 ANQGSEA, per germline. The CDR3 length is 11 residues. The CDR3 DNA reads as TGCAGCGGGGGTTCGGGTAACGAGCAGTACTTC. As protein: CSGGSGNEQYF.

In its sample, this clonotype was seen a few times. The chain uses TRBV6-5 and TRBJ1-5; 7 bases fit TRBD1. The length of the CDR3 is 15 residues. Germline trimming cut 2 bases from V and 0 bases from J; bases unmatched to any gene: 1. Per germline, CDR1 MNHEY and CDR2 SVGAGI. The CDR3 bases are TGTGCCAGCAGTTACAGGGGGCATAGCAATCAGCCCCAGCATTTT. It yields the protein CASSYRGHSNQPQHF.

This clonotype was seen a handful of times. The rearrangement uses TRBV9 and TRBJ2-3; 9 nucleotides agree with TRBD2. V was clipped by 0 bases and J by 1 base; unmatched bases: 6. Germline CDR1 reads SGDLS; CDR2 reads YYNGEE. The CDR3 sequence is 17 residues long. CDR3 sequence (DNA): TGTGCCAGCAGCGTAGGTCTAGCTAGCGGGGGCACAGATACGCAGTATTTT. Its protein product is CASSVGLASGGTDTQYF.

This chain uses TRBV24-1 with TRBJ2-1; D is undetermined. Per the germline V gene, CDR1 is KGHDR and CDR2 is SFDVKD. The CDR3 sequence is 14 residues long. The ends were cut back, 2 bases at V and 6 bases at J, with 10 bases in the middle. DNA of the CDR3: TGTGCCACCAGTGATTCCCTTATCCGCAATGAGCAGTTCTTC. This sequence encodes CATSDSLIRNEQFF.

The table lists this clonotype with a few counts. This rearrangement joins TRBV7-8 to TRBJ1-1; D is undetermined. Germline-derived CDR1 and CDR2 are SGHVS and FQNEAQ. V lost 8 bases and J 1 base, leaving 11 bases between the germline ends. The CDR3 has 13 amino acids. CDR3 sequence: CASARGGNTEAFF. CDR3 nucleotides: TGTGCCAGCGCGCGCGGTGGGAACACTGAAGCTTTCTTT.

The CDR3 region is CASSVSWETQYF. In nucleotides, the CDR3 is TGCGCCAGCAGTGTTAGTTGGGAGACCCAGTACTTC. This chain connects TRBV10-2 to TRBJ2-5; D is unclear. The CDR3 is 12 residues long. Germline lookup yields CDR1 WSHSY and CDR2 SAAADI. Trimming removed 4 bases at V and 5 bases at J, with 8 bases between.

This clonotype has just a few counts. The CDR3 loop is CASGLYGYTF. CDR3 nucleotides: TGTGCCAGCGGCCTCTATGGCTACACCTTC. The chain joins TRBV7-2 to TRBJ1-2; D is uncertain. CDR1 SGHTA and CDR2 FQGNSA come from the germline V gene. This CDR3 region has 10 residues. Trimming took 8 bases from V and 4 from J, leaving 5 bases between them. Filled out from reference TRBV7-2 and TRBJ1-2, the complete variable domain reads GAGVSQSPSNKVTEKGKDVELRCDPISGHTALYWYRQSLGQGLEFLIYFQGNSAPDKSGLPSDRFSAERTGGSVSTLTIQRTQQEDSAVYLCASGLYGYTFGSGTRLTVV.

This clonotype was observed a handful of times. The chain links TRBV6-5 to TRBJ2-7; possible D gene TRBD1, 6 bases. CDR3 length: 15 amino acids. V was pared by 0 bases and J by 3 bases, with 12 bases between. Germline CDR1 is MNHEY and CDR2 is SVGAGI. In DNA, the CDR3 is TGTGCCAGCAGTTACTCGAAGGGGACAAGCTACGAGCAGTACGTC. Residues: CASSYSKGTSYEQYV.

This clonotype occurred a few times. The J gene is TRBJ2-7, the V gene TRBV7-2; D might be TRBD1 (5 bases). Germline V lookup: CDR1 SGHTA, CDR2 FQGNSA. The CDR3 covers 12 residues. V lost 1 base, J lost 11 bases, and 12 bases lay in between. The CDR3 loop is CASSLDRSREYF. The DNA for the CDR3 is TGTGCCAGCAGCTTAGACCGGAGCAGGGAGTACTTC.

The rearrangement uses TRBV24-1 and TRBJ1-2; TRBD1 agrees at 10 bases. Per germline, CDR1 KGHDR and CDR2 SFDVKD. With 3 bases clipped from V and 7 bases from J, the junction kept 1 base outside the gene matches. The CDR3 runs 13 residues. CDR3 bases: TGTGCCACCAGTGATGGGACAGGGGTTGGCTACACCTTC. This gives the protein CATSDGTGVGYTF.

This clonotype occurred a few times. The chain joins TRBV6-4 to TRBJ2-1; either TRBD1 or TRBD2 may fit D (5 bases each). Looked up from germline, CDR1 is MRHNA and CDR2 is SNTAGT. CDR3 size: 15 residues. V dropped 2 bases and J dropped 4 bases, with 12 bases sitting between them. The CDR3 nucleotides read TGTGCCAGCAGTGACACGAGGTGGGGGTACAATGAGCAGTTCTTC. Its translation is CASSDTRWGYNEQFF.

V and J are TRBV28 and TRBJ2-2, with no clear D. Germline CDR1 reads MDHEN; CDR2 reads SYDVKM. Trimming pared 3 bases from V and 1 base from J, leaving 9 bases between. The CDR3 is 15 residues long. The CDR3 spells CASSLATLNTGELFF. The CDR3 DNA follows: TGTGCCAGCAGTTTGGCTACCCTGAACACCGGGGAGCTGTTTTTT.